The entry below gives a single TCR beta chain sequence along with its context. Its specificity is not known. Germline V lookup: CDR1 SGHNT, CDR2 YYREEE (reference sequence). Deletions cut 1 base from V and 3 bases from J, with 1 base between. This CDR3 comprises 11 residues. The data were produced by immunoSEQ multiplex PCR, yet TCRdb's version contains in-frame clones alone and is incomplete. In the table there are roughly 99,000 clones, just over 90% of which are singletons. The data belong to a study of T cell responses to AZD1222 COVID-19 vaccine. Study findings and constraints: Without day 14 samples, only post-peak T cell repertoires were studied.

The specimen comprised peripheral blood, sampled 28 days after the second AZD1222 dose. The chain is built from TRBV5-4 and TRBJ2-5, with no clear D. The receptor was derived from an adult who received the AZD1222 COVID-19 vaccine. CDR3 sequence reads: CASSLKETQYF. CDR3 DNA: TGTGCCAGCAGCTTGAAAGAGACCCAGTACTTC.